These 7 T cell receptor beta chains came from one sample sequenced in a study of human T cells and chemical hapten exposure. TCRdb passed the RACE reads through MiXCR, listing each CDR3 protein once. The sample holds fewer than 85,000 distinct CDR3 sequences, around 9.4% seen once. The time point was: healthy volunteer bleed at 6 weeks. Total RNA came from unfractionated whole blood. The sequenced material came from whole blood. Every receptor here comes from a female donor in good health. Some clones in this sample may be carry-over from other donors' samples.

In this sample, this clonotype turned up a few times. The V gene is TRBV7-8, the J gene TRBJ1-1; D call uncertain. V was trimmed by 5 bases and J by 2 bases, leaving 3 bases between them. Germline V CDR1 and CDR2: SGHVS, FQNEAQ. The CDR3 is 11 amino acids. CDR3 coding DNA: TGTGCCAGCAGCACAAACACTGAAGCTTTCTTT. Translated: CASSTNTEAFF.

This clonotype came up many times. The genes are TRBV6-6 and TRBJ1-2; D is perhaps TRBD1 (6 bases). Looked up from germline, CDR1 is MNHNY and CDR2 is SVGAGI (reference sequence). There are 16 residues in the CDR3. The ends were cut back, 5 bases at V and 2 bases at J, with 18 bases in the middle. The CDR3 is CASSPTGTVLNYGYTF. CDR3 in DNA: TGTGCCAGCAGTCCAACAGGGACCGTACTGAACTATGGCTACACCTTC.

The rearrangement links TRBV19 to TRBJ2-1, with a possible D match to TRBD2 (5 bases). CDR1 is LNHDA and CDR2 is SQIVND in the germline V gene (reference sequence). V was trimmed by 6 bases and J by 9 bases, leaving 9 bases between them. This CDR3 contains 11 residues. The CDR3 loop is CASSGLGEQFF. The CDR3 coding sequence is TGTGCCAGTAGCGGACTTGGTGAGCAGTTCTTC.

In this sample, this clonotype turned up a few times. The genes are TRBV29-1 and TRBJ2-3, with a weak D call TRBD2 (6 bases). The germline V gene has CDR1 SQVTM and CDR2 ANQGSEA. This CDR3 is 13 amino acids long. V was shortened by 7 bases and J by 3 bases, with 14 bases between the two germline ends. CDR3: CSAEGGWTDTQYF. The CDR3, as DNA: TGCAGCGCGGAGGGAGGTTGGACAGATACGCAGTATTTT.

This clonotype was counted at least ten times. This chain uses TRBV27 with TRBJ2-3, with 9 nucleotides matching TRBD2. Trimming cost V 1 base and J 4 bases; bases outside gene matches: 6. The CDR3 runs 16 residues. Germline loops: CDR1 MNHEY, CDR2 SMNVEV (reference sequence). CDR3 sequence (DNA): TGTGCCAGCAGTTTATACGGCGGGGGGGCAGCAGATACGCAGTATTTT. Translated: CASSLYGGGAADTQYF.

Only a few counts were recorded for this clonotype. The CDR3 nucleotides read TGTGCCAGCAGCCGTAGACAGGGGACCACCTACGAGCAGTACTTC. It translates to CASSRRQGTTYEQYF. The V and J genes are TRBV6-5 and TRBJ2-7; 8 positions match TRBD1. CDR3 size: 15 residues. Losses at the gene ends were 6 bases for V and 2 bases for J; bases not matched to a gene: 9. CDR1 and CDR2 from the germline V gene are MNHEY and SVGAGI.

At least ten counts were recorded for this clonotype. The chain combines TRBV12-3 or TRBV12-4 with TRBJ1-1; TRBD1 aligns across 7 bases. The CDR3 length is 13 residues. V dropped 6 bases and J dropped 1; count of bases not matched to a gene: 2. The CDR3 DNA reads as TGTGCCAGCAGAAGGACAGGGAACACTGAAGCTTTCTTT. It yields the protein CASRRTGNTEAFF.